The 21 T cell receptor beta chains below all came from one sample that was sequenced in a study of radiotherapy plus CTLA-4 blockade in lung cancer. Sequencing used immunoSEQ multiplex PCR; TCRdb keeps in-frame clones, though not all of them. The sample yields around 110,000 clones, around 90% seen once. The input for sequencing was peripheral blood, taken from a patient treated with radiotherapy plus ipilimumab. The source is a human donor with non-small cell lung cancer that progressed on radiotherapy plus ipilimumab.

The chain links TRBV27 to TRBJ2-7; 7 nucleotides agree with TRBD1. From germline, CDR1 is MNHEY and CDR2 SMNVEV (reference sequence). Losses at the gene ends were 4 bases for V and 3 bases for J; bases not matched to a gene: 3. The CDR3 extends over 13 amino acids. Here the CDR3 DNA reads TGTGCCAGCAGTTCGGGACAGAGCTACGAGCAGTACTTC. Amino acids: CASSSGQSYEQYF.

The chain has TRBV2 and TRBJ2-7; TRBD1 might be the D (6 bases). This CDR3 has 14 amino acids. V gave up 1 base and J gave up 2 bases, with 9 bases separating them. Germline values: CDR1 SNHLY, CDR2 FYNNEI. The CDR3 DNA sequence: TGTGCCAGCAGTGAAGACAGGGTCCCCTACGAGCAGTACTTC. Residues: CASSEDRVPYEQYF.

Here the CDR3 reads CASSPVAGATDTQYF. Here the CDR3 DNA reads TGTGCCAGCTCACCCGTAGCGGGAGCAACAGATACGCAGTATTTT. V is TRBV18 and J is TRBJ2-3; 9 bases are a match to TRBD2. The germline V gene encodes CDR1 KGHSH and CDR2 LQKENI. V lost 3 bases to trimming and J lost 3 bases; unmatched junction nucleotides: 4. The CDR3 spans 15 residues.

The chain combines TRBV7-9 with TRBJ1-1; D not resolved. The CDR3 has 13 residues. Looked up from germline, CDR1 is SEHNR and CDR2 is FQNEAQ (reference sequence). V was trimmed by 4 bases and J by 8 bases, leaving 14 bases between them. The DNA of the CDR3 is TGTGCCAGCAGCTCGGGATGGGCCTCAGAAGCTTTCTTT. Protein product: CASSSGWASEAFF.

Of note for this clone: One end of the junction does not line up with germline, which may come from a read error. The V call is TRBV18, the J call TRBJ1-2; D remains unclear. Per the germline V gene, CDR1 is KGHSH and CDR2 is LQKENI. This CDR3 contains 15 residues. DNA for the CDR3: TGTGCCAGCTCAACACCTGAGGGCCCAACTTCTGGCTACACCTTC. Protein sequence: CASSTPEGPTSGYTF. The full variable domain, rest sourced from reference TRBV18 and TRBJ1-2, is NAGVMQNPRHLVRRRGQEARLRCSPMKGHSHVYWYRQLPEEGLKFMVYLQKENIIDESGMPKERFSAEFPKEGPSILRIQQVVRGDSAAYFCASSTPEGPTSGYTFGSGTRLTVV.

The chain links TRBV29-1 to TRBJ2-6; D is unclear. The length of the CDR3 is 15 residues. Trimming took off 7 bases at V and 0 bases at J, with 13 bases between the two ends. Germline assignment: CDR1 SQVTM and CDR2 ANQGSEA. For the CDR3, the DNA is TGCAGCGCCCGAGTCGGGTACTCTGGGGCCAACGTCCTGACTTTC. As protein: CSARVGYSGANVLTF.

The rearrangement uses TRBV5-1 and TRBJ1-3; D is unclear. The CDR3 spans 18 residues. V was cut by 0 bases and J by 2 bases, with 18 bases left in between. CDR1 is SGHRS, CDR2 YFSETQ, per germline. CDR3: CASSLVGTPGSPGNTIYF. As DNA, the CDR3 is TGCGCCAGCAGCTTGGTTGGCACCCCGGGGAGCCCTGGAAACACCATATATTTT. The full variable domain, completed using reference TRBV5-1 and TRBJ1-3, is KAGVTQTPRYLIKTRGQQVTLSCSPISGHRSVSWYQQTPGQGLQFLFEYFSETQRNKGNFPGRFSGRQFSNSRSEMNVSTLELGDSALYLCASSLVGTPGSPGNTIYFGEGSWLTVV.

The sample holds one count of this clone. V gene TRBV10-3 combines with J gene TRBJ2-1; maybe TRBD2 (6 bases). This CDR3 contains 14 residues. From germline, CDR1 is ENHRY and CDR2 SYGVKD. The ends were cut back, 10 bases at V and 4 bases at J, with 17 bases in the middle. The CDR3 is CATTAGPDYNEQFF. The CDR3 DNA sequence: TGTGCCACCACTGCGGGACCCGATTACAATGAGCAGTTCTTC.

The chain links TRBV7-9 to TRBJ1-3; D perhaps matches TRBD1 (5 bases). This CDR3 has 14 residues. The V gene lost 6 bases and the J gene lost 0 bases, with 9 bases spanning the gap. Looked up from germline, CDR1 is SEHNR and CDR2 is FQNEAQ (reference sequence). CDR3 loop: CASRPTASGNTIYF. CDR3 in DNA: TGTGCCAGCAGACCGACAGCCTCTGGAAACACCATATATTTT.

The chain is built from TRBV5-1 and TRBJ2-3; D is ambiguous. Germline V gene sequence: CDR1 SGHRS, CDR2 YFSETQ. The CDR3 runs to 14 residues. Trimming stripped 4 bases from V and 0 bases from J, with 9 bases between. The CDR3: CASSQLPSTDTQYF. CDR3 nucleotide sequence: TGCGCCAGCAGCCAATTACCTAGCACAGATACGCAGTATTTT.

This clone showed up just once. The rearrangement uses TRBV10-2 and TRBJ1-4; tentative D call: TRBD1 (5 bases). Germline V lookup: CDR1 WSHSY, CDR2 SAAADI. The CDR3 has 14 amino acids. V was trimmed by 9 bases and J by 6 bases, leaving 17 bases between them. For the CDR3, the DNA is TGCGCCAGTGGGGGACTTTCGGTCCATGAAAAACTGTTTTTT. It specifies CASGGLSVHEKLFF.

The chain uses TRBV7-2 and TRBJ2-2, with TRBD2 as a possible D gene (6 bases). The CDR3 is 15 amino acids. Per the germline V gene, CDR1 is SGHTA and CDR2 is FQGNSA. With 7 bases removed from V and 4 bases from J, the gap between germline ends came to 16 bases. The CDR3 DNA reads as TGTGCCAGCACCGTCGTCGCGGGAAGCACCGGGGAGCTGTTTTTT. Protein product: CASTVVAGSTGELFF.

The chain combines TRBV27 with TRBJ2-7; 7 bases agree with TRBD1. V was pared by 4 bases and J by 6 bases, with 6 bases of the junction left unmatched. Germline V gene data show CDR1 as MNHEY and CDR2 as SMNVEV (reference sequence). The CDR3 runs to 13 residues. This chain's CDR3 is CASSSHRGGEQYF. The CDR3 DNA sequence: TGTGCCAGCAGTTCTCACAGGGGCGGCGAGCAGTACTTC.

The rearrangement joins TRBV9 to TRBJ1-5, with D perhaps matching TRBD1 (6 bases). The CDR3 is made up of 14 amino acids. Germline V CDR1 and CDR2: SGDLS, YYNGEE. V dropped 3 bases and J dropped 4 bases, with 11 bases sitting between them. The CDR3 region is CASSAADRNQPQHF. CDR3 DNA: TGTGCCAGCAGCGCAGCGGACAGAAATCAGCCCCAGCATTTT.

The J gene is TRBJ1-3, the V gene TRBV5-1; D might be TRBD1 (6 bases). Germline V lookup: CDR1 SGHRS, CDR2 YFSETQ. The CDR3 extends over 14 amino acids. V lost 0 bases to trimming and J lost 2 bases, with 6 bases between them. For the CDR3, the DNA is TGCGCCAGCAGCTTGGGGACAGCTGGAAACACCATATATTTT. Its protein product is CASSLGTAGNTIYF.

This clone was detected only once. This rearrangement joins TRBV18 to TRBJ2-5, with D hard to call. Germline V gives CDR1 KGHSH, CDR2 LQKENI. The CDR3 length is 14 residues. The V and J ends lost 3 bases and 2 bases respectively, with 10 bases between them. This CDR3 is CASSPRMIQETQYF. The CDR3 DNA sequence: TGTGCCAGCTCACCCCGAATGATACAAGAGACCCAGTACTTC.

The V call is TRBV4-1, the J call TRBJ1-1, with D perhaps matching TRBD1 (5 bases). In germline, CDR1 is MGHRA, CDR2 YSYEKL. Trimming removed 1 base at V and 5 bases at J, with 14 bases between. The CDR3 runs to 15 residues. In DNA form, the CDR3 reads TGCGCCAGCAGCCAAGTATCCGGGGGGGAGACTGAAGCTTTCTTT. Its translation: CASSQVSGGETEAFF.

This clone was detected only once. The V gene is TRBV2, the J gene TRBJ1-3; D not certain. The V gene's germline CDR1 is SNHLY and CDR2 FYNNEI. The CDR3 consists of 15 residues. The V and J ends lost 6 bases and 0 bases respectively, with 12 bases between them. CDR3 protein: CASRVQSYSGNTIYF. DNA of the CDR3: TGTGCCAGCAGAGTACAGAGCTACTCTGGAAACACCATATATTTT.

This chain joins TRBV6-5 and TRBJ2-1; TRBD1 matches 7 bases. This CDR3 has 15 residues. Germline loops: CDR1 MNHEY, CDR2 SVGAGI. Trimming at V came to 0 bases and at J to 6 bases, leaving 5 bases not matched to a gene. CDR3 sequence: CASSYSSRGSNEQFF. CDR3 sequence (DNA): TGTGCCAGCAGTTACTCGAGCAGGGGGTCCAATGAGCAGTTCTTC.

This clone appeared a single time. The chain joins TRBV18 to TRBJ1-1, with no clear D. Trimming cost V 5 bases and J 5 bases, with 12 bases left between them. The germline V gene has CDR1 KGHSH and CDR2 LQKENI. CDR3 length equals 13 residues. The CDR3 here is CASSSIGGTEAFF. The CDR3 DNA reads as TGTGCCAGCTCAAGCATAGGCGGGACTGAAGCTTTCTTT. The full variable domain, rest sourced from reference TRBV18 and TRBJ1-1, is NAGVMQNPRHLVRRRGQEARLRCSPMKGHSHVYWYRQLPEEGLKFMVYLQKENIIDESGMPKERFSAEFPKEGPSILRIQQVVRGDSAAYFCASSSIGGTEAFFGQGTRLTVV.

V usage is TRBV12-5 and J usage is TRBJ2-1, with a tentative D call TRBD2 (5 bases). From germline, CDR1 is LGHNT and CDR2 FRNRAP. The V end was cut by 6 bases, the J end by 7 bases, with 7 bases between. This CDR3 region has 11 residues. The CDR3 here is CASGRRNEQFF. The CDR3 DNA follows: TGTGCTAGTGGCAGGAGGAATGAGCAGTTCTTC. Full variable domain (remainder filled in from reference TRBV12-5 and TRBJ2-1): DARVTQTPRHKVTEMGQEVTMRCQPILGHNTVFWYRQTMMQGLELLAYFRNRAPLDDSGMPKDRFSAEMPDATLATLKIQPSEPRDSAVYFCASGRRNEQFFGPGTRLTVL.